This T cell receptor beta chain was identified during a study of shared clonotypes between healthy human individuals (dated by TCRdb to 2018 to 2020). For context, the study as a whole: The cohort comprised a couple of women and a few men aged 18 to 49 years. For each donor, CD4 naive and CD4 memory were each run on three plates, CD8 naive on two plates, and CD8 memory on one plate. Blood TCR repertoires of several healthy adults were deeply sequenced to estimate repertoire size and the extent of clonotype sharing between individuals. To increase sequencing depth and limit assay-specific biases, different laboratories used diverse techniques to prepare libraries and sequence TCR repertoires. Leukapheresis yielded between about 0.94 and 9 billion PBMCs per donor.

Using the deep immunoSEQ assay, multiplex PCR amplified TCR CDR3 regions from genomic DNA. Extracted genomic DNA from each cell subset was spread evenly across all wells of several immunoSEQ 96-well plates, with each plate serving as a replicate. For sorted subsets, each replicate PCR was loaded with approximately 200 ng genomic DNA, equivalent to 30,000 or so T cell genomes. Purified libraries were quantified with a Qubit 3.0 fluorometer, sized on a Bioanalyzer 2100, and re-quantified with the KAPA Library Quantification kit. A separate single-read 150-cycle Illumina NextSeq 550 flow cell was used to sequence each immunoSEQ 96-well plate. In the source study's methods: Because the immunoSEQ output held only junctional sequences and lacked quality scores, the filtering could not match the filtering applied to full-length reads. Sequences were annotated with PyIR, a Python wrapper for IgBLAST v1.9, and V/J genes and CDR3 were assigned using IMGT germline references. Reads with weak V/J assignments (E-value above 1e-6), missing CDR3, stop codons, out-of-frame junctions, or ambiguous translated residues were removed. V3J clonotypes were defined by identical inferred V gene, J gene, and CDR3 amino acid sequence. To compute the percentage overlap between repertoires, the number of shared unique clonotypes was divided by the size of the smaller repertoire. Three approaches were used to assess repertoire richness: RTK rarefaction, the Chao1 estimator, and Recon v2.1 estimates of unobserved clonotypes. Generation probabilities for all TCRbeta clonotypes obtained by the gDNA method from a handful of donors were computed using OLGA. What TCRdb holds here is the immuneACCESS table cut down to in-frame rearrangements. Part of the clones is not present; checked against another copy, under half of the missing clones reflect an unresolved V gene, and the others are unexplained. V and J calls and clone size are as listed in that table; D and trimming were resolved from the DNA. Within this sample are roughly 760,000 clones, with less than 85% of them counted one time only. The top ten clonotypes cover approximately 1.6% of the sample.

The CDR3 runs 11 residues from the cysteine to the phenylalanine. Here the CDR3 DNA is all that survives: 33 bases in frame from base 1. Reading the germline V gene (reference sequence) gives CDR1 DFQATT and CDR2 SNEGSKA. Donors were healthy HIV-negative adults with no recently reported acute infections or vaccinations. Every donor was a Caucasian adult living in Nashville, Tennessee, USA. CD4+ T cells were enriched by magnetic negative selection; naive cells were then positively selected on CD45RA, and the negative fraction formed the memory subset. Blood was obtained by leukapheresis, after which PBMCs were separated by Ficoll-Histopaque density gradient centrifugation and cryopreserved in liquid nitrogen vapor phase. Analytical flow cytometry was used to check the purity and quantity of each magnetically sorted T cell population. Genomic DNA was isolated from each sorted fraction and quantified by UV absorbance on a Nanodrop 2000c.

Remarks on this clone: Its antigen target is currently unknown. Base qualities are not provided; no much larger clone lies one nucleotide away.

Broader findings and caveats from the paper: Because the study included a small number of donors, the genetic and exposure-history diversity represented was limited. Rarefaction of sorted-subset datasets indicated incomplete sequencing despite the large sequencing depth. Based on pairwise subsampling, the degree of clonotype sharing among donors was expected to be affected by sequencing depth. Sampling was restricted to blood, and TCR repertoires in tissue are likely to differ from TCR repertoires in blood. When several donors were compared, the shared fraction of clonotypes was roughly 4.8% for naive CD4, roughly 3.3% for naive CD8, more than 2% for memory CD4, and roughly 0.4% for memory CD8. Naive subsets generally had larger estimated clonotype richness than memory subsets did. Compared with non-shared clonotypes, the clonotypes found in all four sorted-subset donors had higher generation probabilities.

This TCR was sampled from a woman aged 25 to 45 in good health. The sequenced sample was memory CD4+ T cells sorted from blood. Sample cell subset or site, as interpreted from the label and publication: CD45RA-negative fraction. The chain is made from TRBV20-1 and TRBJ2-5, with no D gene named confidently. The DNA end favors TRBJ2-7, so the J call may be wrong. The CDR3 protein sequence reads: CSARAPNEQYF. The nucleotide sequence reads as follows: TGCAGTGCTAGAGCCCCCAACGAGCAGTACTTC.